This T cell receptor (beta chain) was sequenced for a study of blood T cell repertoires in COVID-19. Study-level information: The United States, Italy and Spain supplied acute and convalescent COVID-19 samples. The cDNA or gDNA used as material had been derived from T cells, B-cell-depleted T cells, or PBMCs.

The V end was cut by 5 bases, the J end by 0 bases, with 8 bases between. CDR3 length: 14 residues. Germline CDR1 is SGHTA and CDR2 is FQGNSA. In the authors' methods: Estimation of nucleated cell counts relied on the amplification of reference gene primers. TCRdb's copy holds only in-frame clones and misses some; the assay was immunoSEQ multiplex PCR. The DNA was the basis for D and trimming; V, J and clone size are from that table. The profile covers a few hundred thousand clones, with approximately 88% appearing a single time and roughly 6.5% taken by the ten largest. J is TRBJ1-3 and V is TRBV7-2; D is undetermined. This receptor was taken from a man in his late teens or twenties who had recovered from COVID-19. The sample was peripheral blood. In DNA form, the CDR3 reads TGTGCCAGCAGCGGTGACATCTCTGGAAACACCATATATTTT. Its protein is CASSGDISGNTIYF.